One sample yielded the 10 T cell receptor beta chains listed below, sequenced in a study of shared clonotypes between healthy human individuals. Only in-frame clones appear in the TCRdb table, and some are missing; sequencing was by immunoSEQ multiplex PCR. The sample has about 1.1 million clones, around three quarters seen once. The sequenced material came from memory CD4+ T cells from PBMCs. This sample's subset: CD45RA-negative fraction. The origin of the receptors is a man aged 18 to 29 in good health. Some clones in this sample may be carry-over from other donors' samples.

This clone came up a few times. This rearrangement joins TRBV9 to TRBJ2-3, with a possible D match to TRBD2 (6 bases). This CDR3 is built from 15 residues. CDR1 is SGDLS and CDR2 is YYNGEE in the germline V gene. V shed 2 bases and J shed 2 bases, with 12 bases lying between them. The CDR3 sequence: CASSVVGGDTDTQYF. The CDR3 DNA follows: TGTGCCAGCAGCGTGGTGGGAGGAGACACAGATACGCAGTATTTT.

This clone came up many times. This chain connects TRBV21-1 to TRBJ1-2; the table's D call, TRBD1, was not checked against the DNA. TRBV21-1 is a listed pseudogene. This CDR3 comprises 12 residues. The CDR3 DNA follows: TGTGCCAGCAGCAAAGCGCACAGGGGCTACACCTTC. This codes for CASSKAHRGYTF.

A few counts support this clone. This chain uses TRBV5-1 with TRBJ2-5, with no clear D. V gave up 2 bases and J gave up 1 base, with 6 bases separating them. The germline V gene encodes CDR1 SGHRS and CDR2 YFSETQ. The CDR3 is made up of 13 amino acids. CDR3 residues: CASSFSSQETQYF. CDR3 DNA sequence: TGCGCCAGCAGCTTTAGTAGCCAAGAGACCCAGTACTTC.

The genes are TRBV11-3 and TRBJ2-5, with 15 bases fitting TRBD2. CDR1 SGHNT and CDR2 YENEEA come from the germline V gene. The ends lost 5 bases at V and 5 bases at J; junction bases unmatched: 6. This CDR3 is 16 amino acids long. CDR3 sequence: CASSQRTSGRAETQYF. The DNA for the CDR3 is TGTGCCAGCAGCCAACGGACTAGCGGGAGGGCCGAGACCCAGTACTTC.

Regarding this clone: The same CDR3 arises from other DNA sequences in this sample as well. The rearrangement links TRBV18 to TRBJ2-5; D not resolved. CDR1 and CDR2 from the germline V gene are KGHSH and LQKENI. CDR3 length: 13 residues. Trimming removed 3 bases at V and 5 bases at J, with 10 bases between. CDR3 bases: TGTGCCAGCTCACCCGGTACGGTTGAGACCCAGTACTTC. Translation gives CASSPGTVETQYF. Complete variable domain (other parts from reference TRBV18 and TRBJ2-5): NAGVMQNPRHLVRRRGQEARLRCSPMKGHSHVYWYRQLPEEGLKFMVYLQKENIIDESGMPKERFSAEFPKEGPSILRIQQVVRGDSAAYFCASSPGTVETQYFGPGTRLLVL.

The V call is TRBV15, the J call TRBJ2-5, with 7 positions matching TRBD1. The CDR3 is 15 amino acids. From germline, CDR1 is LNHNV and CDR2 YYDKDF (reference sequence). With V trimmed by 2 bases and J by 2 bases, 5 bases remained unmatched. The chain's CDR3 is CATSRRTGTQETQYF. In DNA, the CDR3 is TGTGCCACCAGCAGAAGGACAGGCACTCAAGAGACCCAGTACTTC.

V usage is TRBV27 and J usage is TRBJ2-1; the D is unclear. Trimming cost V 8 bases and J 0 bases, with 11 bases left between them. The germline gives CDR1 MNHEY, CDR2 SMNVEV (reference sequence). The CDR3 is made up of 14 amino acids. DNA for the CDR3: TGTGCCAGCCGAGAGCCCAGCTCCTACAATGAGCAGTTCTTC. Residues: CASREPSSYNEQFF.

The CDR3 protein is CATSRDGQGGEQFF. For the CDR3, the DNA is TGTGCCACCAGCAGAGATGGACAGGGTGGGGAGCAGTTCTTC. The chain is built from TRBV15 and TRBJ2-1; 8 bases match TRBD1. The length of the CDR3 is 14 residues. Germline CDR1 reads LNHNV; CDR2 reads YYDKDF (reference sequence). V lost 0 bases, J lost 10 bases, and 5 bases stayed unmatched.

This chain joins TRBV2 and TRBJ2-5; D call uncertain. Trimming removed 6 bases at V and 2 bases at J, with 16 bases between. Germline-derived CDR1 and CDR2 are SNHLY and FYNNEI. This CDR3 comprises 15 residues. The CDR3 region has the DNA TGTGCCAGCAGGGGTTTCGGTGCTCCTCAAGAGACCCAGTACTTC. The encoded protein is CASRGFGAPQETQYF. The whole variable domain, remainder taken from reference TRBV2 and TRBJ2-5, is EPEVTQTPSHQVTQMGQEVILRCVPISNHLYFYWYRQILGQKVEFLVSFYNNEISEKSEIFDDQFSVERPDGSNFTLKIRSTKLEDSAMYFCASRGFGAPQETQYFGPGTRLLVL.

This clone appeared a few times. V and J are TRBV27 and TRBJ2-3; TRBD2 matches 8 bases. The ends lost 4 bases at V and 3 bases at J; junction bases unmatched: 3. Germline V gene sequence: CDR1 MNHEY, CDR2 SMNVEV (reference sequence). The length of the CDR3 is 14 residues. CDR3 coding DNA: TGTGCCAGCAGTTGGACTAGCAGAACAGATACGCAGTATTTT. Translation gives CASSWTSRTDTQYF.